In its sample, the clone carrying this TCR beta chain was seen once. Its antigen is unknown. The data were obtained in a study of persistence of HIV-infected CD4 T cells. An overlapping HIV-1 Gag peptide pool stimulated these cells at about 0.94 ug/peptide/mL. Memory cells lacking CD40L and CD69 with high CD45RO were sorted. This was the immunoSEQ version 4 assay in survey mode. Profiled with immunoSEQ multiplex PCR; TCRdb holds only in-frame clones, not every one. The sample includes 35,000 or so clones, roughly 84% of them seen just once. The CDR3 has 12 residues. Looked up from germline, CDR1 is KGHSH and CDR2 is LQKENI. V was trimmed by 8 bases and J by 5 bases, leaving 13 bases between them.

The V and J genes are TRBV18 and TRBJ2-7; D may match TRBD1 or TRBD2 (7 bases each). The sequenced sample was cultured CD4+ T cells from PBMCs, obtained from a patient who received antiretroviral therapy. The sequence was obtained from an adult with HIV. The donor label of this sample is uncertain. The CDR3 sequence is CASQGGSNEQYF. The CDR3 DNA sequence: TGTGCCAGCCAGGGGGGGTCTAACGAGCAGTACTTC.